The source of this TCR beta chain is a study of T cell responses to AZD1222 COVID-19 vaccine. Whole-study findings and limits: The donors showed a predominance of white British ancestry and of females, with possible underestimation of clonal diversity.

This CDR3 has 15 residues. V lost 5 bases and J lost 2; bases outside the gene matches: 5. Germline CDR1 is ENHRY and CDR2 is SYGVKD. Assay used: immunoSEQ multiplex PCR; TCRdb lists only in-frame clones, some missing. The sample includes around 100,000 clones, roughly 90% seen only once; the top ten take about 1.2%. Comment on this clone: What it binds is not known.

This specimen was peripheral blood, taken on day 0 of AZD1222 vaccination. This sequence originates from an adult in good health. The rearrangement joins TRBV10-3 to TRBJ2-2, with 7 bases matching TRBD1. The CDR3 sequence is CAISKTGINTGELFF. CDR3 nucleotides: TGTGCCATCAGTAAGACAGGGATTAACACCGGGGAGCTGTTTTTT.